This TCR beta chain was observed in a study of blood T cell repertoires in COVID-19. At the level of the study: Acute-phase and convalescent COVID-19 samples originated in the United States, Italy and Spain. PBMCs, B-cell-depleted T cells, or T cells provided the cDNA or gDNA that made up the material.

In the study's own analysis: Estimation of nucleated cell counts was performed using reference gene primer amplification. Only in-frame clones appear in the TCRdb table, and some are missing; sequencing was by immunoSEQ multiplex PCR. V and J calls and clone size follow that table, whereas D and trimming were derived from the DNA. The sample lists about 280,000 clones; roughly 85% were seen once. Germline V gene data show CDR1 as SGHNT and CDR2 as YENEEA. The CDR3 has 14 amino acids. The V end lost 5 bases, the J end lost 6 bases, and 15 bases lay between the germline ends. Sample: peripheral blood. This clonotype originated in a man aged 45-65 years with active or convalescent COVID-19. The rearrangement uses TRBV11-3 and TRBJ2-3; D is undetermined. The CDR3 DNA is TGTGCCAGCAGCCAAGGTATTGGGCTGGATACGCAGTATTTT. Its protein product is CASSQGIGLDTQYF.